Sequencing of this TCR beta chain was carried out in a study of cytomegalovirus exposure and HLA in healthy donors. V gave up 5 bases and J gave up 1 base, with 14 bases separating them. Germline V gene data show CDR1 as LNHDA and CDR2 as SQIVND (reference sequence). The CDR3 spans 15 residues. The PCR employed 60 Vbeta primers together with 13 Jbeta primers. Using immunoSEQ multiplex PCR, the repertoire was profiled, and TCRdb retains in-frame clones only, with some absent. Of over 110,000 clones listed, about 80% are singletons. The sample consisted of PBMCs. The chain has TRBV19 and TRBJ1-1; D ambiguous. The TCR comes from a man aged 40-55 years in good health and CMV-seronegative. The DNA of the CDR3 is TGTGCCAGTAGTCTCTCAGGCTCCTCGAACACTGAAGCTTTCTTT. Protein product: CASSLSGSSNTEAFF.